This T cell receptor beta chain derives from a study of beta chain features in type 1 diabetes (dated by TCRdb to the late 2010s). Background on the whole study: Patients and healthy donors did not differ in mean age, gender distribution, total cell number or subset yield. In the study, recently diagnosed type 1 diabetes patients and matched healthy donors were compared on the TCRB repertoires of their sorted circulating CD4+ T cell subsets. Whereas all 30 or so donors provided naive and central memory subsets, regulatory and stem cell-like memory subsets were isolated from just 8 patients and roughly 8 healthy donors. A total of approximately 99,000,000 sorted cells were examined across all samples, and RNA yield correlated strongly with the number of cells per subset.

This clone was observed many times. It lacks a known antigen. Per-base quality was not reported, and no clone a single base away is much larger than it. From each donor, a single peripheral blood sample of around 0.12 L on average was drawn into heparinised tubes. Naive, central memory, regulatory and stem cell-like memory CD4+ T cells were sorted on a BD FACSAria II using a panel including CD45RO, CCR7, CD25, CD127, CD95 and CD27. All sorted populations exceeded 95% purity. Right away, PBMCs were isolated by Lymphoprep density gradient centrifugation and were stained directly, with no culture step. So that batch effects would be minimized, each experiment stained and sorted samples in pairs, pairing one healthy donor with one patient. The entire isolated RNA was reverse transcribed using the High Capacity cDNA Reverse Transcription Kit, and thus expressed TCRB transcripts were sequenced. Deep immunoSEQ sequencing was applied to naive, central memory and regulatory T cell samples, giving an average of roughly 3.5 million total reads per sample. Sorted cells were lysed in RLT buffer and RNA was extracted with DNase-treated RNeasy Micro or Mini kits, depending on cell number. Each cell subset was processed separately to prevent cross-contamination, with patient and healthy donor samples processed together. The immunoSEQ multiplex PCR was used to amplify TCRB sequences from cDNA, yielding 87-bp fragments that span the CDR3 region. Sequencing of the amplicons was done on the Illumina HiSeq platform. Per the original workflow: Synthetic template baselines were used to correct PCR bias computationally, reads within Hamming distance 2 were collapsed together, and singletons that could not be merged were discarded. Reads were aligned against IMGT so that V, D and J genes, CDR3 length and insertions or deletions at six rearrangement sites could be assigned. Within each subset, clonotype counts were normalized to the number of sorted cells before true diversity and Gini coefficients were calculated with the tcR R package. Repertoire sharing was quantified using the overlap coefficient calculated on TCRB nucleotide sequences. The clones in this table, taken by TCRdb from immuneACCESS, are in-frame only. Not every clone is retained; where verified, under half of the shortfall comes from an unresolved V gene, and the cause of the rest is unknown. The D gene and trimming were derived from the DNA, and the V and J assignments and clone size from that table. The sample table contains 200,000 to 250,000 clones; only one count was recorded for 9.5% to 13% of them. Approximately 1.5% of the sample rests with the top ten.

Relative to germline, V is 0 bases shorter and J is 4 bases shorter, with 8 bases between their ends. From the germline V gene, CDR1 is SGDLS and CDR2 is YYNGEE. From the cysteine through the phenylalanine, the CDR3 covers 14 amino acids. Left in the record is the CDR3 DNA by itself, 42 bases read in frame from the first base. Here is what the overall study found, with its caveats: A moderate but significant shortening of TCRB CDR3 length was observed in type 1 diabetes patients in all four CD4+ subsets. Sequencing cDNA rather than genomic DNA could over-represent highly expressing activated cells, although activation and CD3 levels did not differ between groups. Because the HLA sub-analyses included only small numbers of individuals, any influence of HLA type on TCRB rearrangement was left unresolved. Patients with type 1 diabetes made fewer insertions and deleted more nucleotides at VDJ recombination sites, implying thymic rearrangement abnormalities. PCR may preferentially amplify shorter templates, but because patient and control samples were amplified and corrected together, any resulting skew would affect both groups equally. Naive, central memory and regulatory TCRB repertoires appeared to be more similar among patients than among healthy donors.

This TCR was sampled from a man aged 18 to 35 in good health. The sample consisted of central memory CD4+ T cells from blood. Rearrangement joined TRBV9 to TRBJ2-1; the D gene is perhaps TRBD2, on 5 matching bases. The CDR3 loop reads CASSVAGKYNEQFF. The nucleotide sequence reads TGTGCCAGCAGCGTAGCCGGGAAGTACAATGAGCAGTTCTTC.